What follows are 31 T cell receptor beta chains derived from one specimen sequenced in a study of CD8+ T cells in alopecia areata. The sample's treatment: oral pan-JAK inhibitor, 5-10 mg twice daily. RNA, once extracted, was reverse transcribed into cDNA for use as the sequencing template. Some clones are missing from TCRdb's copy, which holds only in-frame ones; the method was immunoSEQ multiplex PCR. The data hold around 70,000 clones, with 25% to 30% observed a single time. This specimen was CD8+ T cells sorted from blood, taken at week 4, from a patient treated with tofacitinib. Every receptor here comes from a human donor with alopecia areata.

This chain joins TRBV19 and TRBJ2-7; D gene ambiguous. V lost 7 bases and J lost 0, with 13 bases in between. The CDR3 consists of 14 residues. Germline loops: CDR1 LNHDA, CDR2 SQIVND (reference sequence). As DNA, the CDR3 is TGTGCCAGTATGTTGACGTCGAGCTCCTACGAGCAGTACTTC. It encodes CASMLTSSSYEQYF.

The chain couples TRBV29-1 to TRBJ2-1; tentative D call: TRBD2 (5 bases). V was pared by 6 bases and J by 7 bases, with 19 bases between. The CDR3 length is 14 residues. CDR1 and CDR2 (germline): SQVTM, ANQGSEA. CDR3: CSVPDPGNLNEQFF. As DNA, the CDR3 is TGCAGCGTCCCCGACCCGGGAAATCTGAATGAGCAGTTCTTC.

This clone has a handful of counts. This chain connects TRBV29-1 to TRBJ2-7; TRBD2 matches 12 bases. CDR3 size: 15 residues. With V trimmed by 5 bases and J by 2 bases, 7 bases remained unmatched. Germline assignment: CDR1 SQVTM and CDR2 ANQGSEA. The CDR3 bases are TGCAGCGTTTTGACGTCTAGCGGGAGGGCCTACGAGCAGTACTTC. Translated: CSVLTSSGRAYEQYF.

This clone showed up just a few times. CDR3 loop: CASSSPTSTYEQYF. The CDR3 bases are TGTGCCAGCAGCTCCCCGACTAGCACCTACGAGCAGTACTTC. This chain uses TRBV9 with TRBJ2-7; 7 nucleotides align to TRBD2. The length of the CDR3 is 14 residues. Germline V gene data show CDR1 as SGDLS and CDR2 as YYNGEE. V lost 4 bases, J lost 2 bases, and 6 bases stayed unmatched.

The rearrangement uses TRBV25-1 and TRBJ1-5, with 8 bases aligning to TRBD1. Germline trimming cut 5 bases from V and 4 bases from J; bases unmatched to any gene: 1. Germline loops: CDR1 MGHDK, CDR2 SYGVNS. The CDR3 consists of 13 residues. CDR3 coding DNA: TGTGCCAGCAGTACAGGGGGGAATCAGCCCCAGCATTTT. The encoded protein is CASSTGGNQPQHF.

This clone was counted between two and nine times. V usage is TRBV29-1 and J usage is TRBJ2-1; D is undetermined. V lost 5 bases, J lost 5 bases, and 10 bases lay in between. The CDR3 is made up of 12 amino acids. Germline V lookup: CDR1 SQVTM, CDR2 ANQGSEA. As DNA, the CDR3 is TGCAGCGTTAAAAAGGGCCACAATGAGCAGTTCTTC. Protein sequence: CSVKKGHNEQFF.

The V and J genes are TRBV29-1 and TRBJ1-1; 8 bases line up with TRBD1. The germline V gene has CDR1 SQVTM and CDR2 ANQGSEA. This CDR3 comprises 13 residues. With V trimmed by 6 bases and J by 4 bases, 7 bases remained unmatched. The CDR3 DNA reads TGCAGCGTCCTCGACAGGGGCGGCACTGAAGCTTTCTTT. Protein product: CSVLDRGGTEAFF.

The rearrangement joins TRBV27 to TRBJ1-5; D is possibly TRBD1 (5 bases). Trimming pared 5 bases from V and 7 bases from J, leaving 12 bases between. Germline CDR1 is MNHEY and CDR2 is SMNVEV (reference sequence). CDR3 length: 13 amino acids. The CDR3 DNA follows: TGTGCCAGCAGTGGCAGGGCTGGCCAGCCCCAGCATTTT. This gives the protein CASSGRAGQPQHF.

This chain links TRBV11-2 with TRBJ2-7; the D gene is possibly TRBD2 (5 bases). The CDR3 loop spans 13 amino acids. The V gene's germline CDR1 is SGHAT and CDR2 FQNNGV. The V gene lost 6 bases and the J gene lost 2 bases, with 11 bases spanning the gap. Here the CDR3 reads CASRPPGTYEQYF. Here the CDR3 DNA reads TGTGCCAGCAGGCCCCCGGGAACCTACGAGCAGTACTTC. The full variable domain, completed using reference TRBV11-2 and TRBJ2-7, is EAGVAQSPRYKIIEKRQSVAFWCNPISGHATLYWYQQILGQGPKLLIQFQNNGVVDDSQLPKDRFSAERLKGVDSTLKIQPAKLEDSAVYLCASRPPGTYEQYFGPGTRLTVT.

This clone was picked up a small number of times. This chain uses TRBV29-1 with TRBJ1-2; possible D gene TRBD1, 6 bases. Trimming removed 6 bases from V and 3 bases from J, with 11 bases in between. Germline CDR1 SQVTM, CDR2 ANQGSEA. The CDR3 covers 12 residues. The CDR3 region has the DNA TGCAGCGTCAGGGGAAACGACTATGGCTACACCTTC. Translating gives CSVRGNDYGYTF.

This clone has a handful of counts. The rearrangement links TRBV15 to TRBJ2-7; perhaps TRBD1 as D (5 bases). CDR3 length equals 15 residues. The V and J ends lost 2 bases and 2 bases respectively, with 13 bases between them. Germline assignment: CDR1 LNHNV and CDR2 YYDKDF (reference sequence). CDR3 protein: CATSRSFDSPYEQYF. In DNA form, the CDR3 reads TGTGCCACCAGCAGATCATTCGACAGCCCCTACGAGCAGTACTTC. The entire variable domain, with the rest obtained from reference TRBV15 and TRBJ2-7, is as follows: DAMVIQNPRYQVTQFGKPVTLSCSQTLNHNVMYWYQQKSSQAPKLLFHYYDKDFNNEADTPDNFQSRRPNTSFCFLDIRSPGLGDTAMYLCATSRSFDSPYEQYFGPGTRLTVT.

This clone was detected a few times. The gene calls are TRBV30 and TRBJ2-3; D remains ambiguous. The length of the CDR3 is 13 residues. Germline values: CDR1 GTSNPN, CDR2 SVGIG (reference sequence). Trimming pared 2 bases from V and 4 bases from J, leaving 10 bases between. The CDR3 region has the DNA TGTGCCTGGAGTTTTCCCGCCTCAGATACGCAGTATTTT. It encodes CAWSFPASDTQYF. Complete variable domain (other parts from reference TRBV30 and TRBJ2-3): SQTIHQWPATLVQPVGSPLSLECTVEGTSNPNLYWYRQAAGRGLQLLFYSVGIGQISSEVPQNLSASRPQDRQFILSSKKLLLSDSGFYLCAWSFPASDTQYFGPGTRLTVL.

V is TRBV4-3 and J is TRBJ2-1; D is unclear. V was pared by 0 bases and J by 1 base, with 7 bases between. Germline assignment: CDR1 LGHNA and CDR2 YSLEER. The CDR3 spans 15 residues. The CDR3 is CASSQDPVSYNEQFF. The CDR3 bases are TGCGCCAGCAGCCAAGACCCAGTTTCCTACAATGAGCAGTTCTTC.

V gene TRBV30 combines with J gene TRBJ2-7; D not resolved. Looked up from germline, CDR1 is GTSNPN and CDR2 is SVGIG (reference sequence). This CDR3 contains 13 residues. Trimming took off 0 bases at V and 7 bases at J, with 13 bases between the two ends. CDR3 coding DNA: TGTGCCTGGAGTGTACTGTCCCTCGGGGAGCAGTACTTC. Its translation: CAWSVLSLGEQYF.

The chain carries TRBV6-6 and TRBJ2-6, with 13 nucleotides matching TRBD2. Germline V lookup: CDR1 MNHNY, CDR2 SVGAGI (reference sequence). CDR3 size: 16 residues. The trim removed 5 bases at V and 3 bases at J, leaving 1 base unmatched. This CDR3 reads CASSRLAGGGANVLTF. In DNA form, the CDR3 reads TGTGCCAGCAGTAGACTAGCGGGAGGTGGGGCCAACGTCCTGACTTTC.

The chain is built from TRBV7-2 and TRBJ2-7; TRBD2 matches 8 bases. V shed 0 bases and J 4 bases; nucleotides not matched to a gene: 5. The CDR3 extends over 15 amino acids. Germline V CDR1 and CDR2: SGHTA, FQGNSA. CDR3 bases: TGTGCCAGCAGCTTAGCGGCGGGAGGAGGTTACGAGCAGTACTTC. Residues: CASSLAAGGGYEQYF.

This clone was found a few times. Other DNA sequences of this sample code for an identical CDR3. J is TRBJ2-7 and V is TRBV29-1; D assignment may be TRBD1 or TRBD2 (5 bases each). The germline gives CDR1 SQVTM, CDR2 ANQGSEA. CDR3 length equals 10 residues. The V and J ends lost 4 bases and 6 bases respectively, with 7 bases between them. CDR3 in amino acids: CSVGGSEQYF. The CDR3 region has the DNA TGCAGCGTTGGGGGGTCCGAGCAGTACTTC.

The gene calls are TRBV29-1 and TRBJ2-7, with 11 bases fitting TRBD2. The CDR3 runs to 13 residues. From germline, CDR1 is SQVTM and CDR2 ANQGSEA. V dropped 6 bases and J dropped 2; count of bases not matched to a gene: 3. The CDR3 here is CSVRSGRAYEQYF. DNA of the CDR3: TGCAGCGTACGTAGCGGGAGGGCCTACGAGCAGTACTTC.

This clone has more than one count but fewer than ten. The chain is built from TRBV29-1 and TRBJ1-2, with a tentative D call TRBD1 (6 bases). Germline V CDR1 and CDR2: SQVTM, ANQGSEA. V lost 8 bases and J 8 bases, leaving 12 bases between the germline ends. The CDR3 sequence is 10 residues long. In DNA form, the CDR3 reads TGCAGCACGCACAGGGACGGCTACACCTTC. This gives the protein CSTHRDGYTF. Variable domain in full (rest from reference TRBV29-1 and TRBJ1-2): SAVISQKPSRDICQRGTSLTIQCQVDSQVTMMFWYRQQPGQSLTLIATANQGSEATYESGFVIDKFPISRPNLTFSTLTVSNMSPEDSSIYLCSTHRDGYTFGSGTRLTVV.

This clone appeared a few times. This chain uses TRBV30 with TRBJ1-5; no clear D gene. CDR3 size: 14 residues. Germline lookup yields CDR1 GTSNPN and CDR2 SVGIG (reference sequence). V shed 3 bases and J shed 7 bases, with 16 bases lying between them. The CDR3 spells CAWRVSGWAQPQHF. DNA of the CDR3: TGTGCCTGGAGAGTATCTGGGTGGGCACAGCCCCAGCATTTT.

The chain has TRBV29-1 and TRBJ2-1, with 7 bases that match TRBD2. The germline V gene has CDR1 SQVTM and CDR2 ANQGSEA. V was clipped by 7 bases and J by 5 bases; unmatched bases: 11. This CDR3 comprises 14 residues. The CDR3 nucleotides are TGCAGCGGGGAGGGATTATCAGAAGACAATGAGCAGTTCTTC. This translates into CSGEGLSEDNEQFF.

This chain links TRBV7-8 with TRBJ1-2; perhaps TRBD1 as D (6 bases). There are 15 residues in the CDR3. The germline CDR1 and CDR2 sequences are SGHVS and FQNEAQ. V gave up 5 bases and J gave up 6 bases, with 19 bases separating them. CDR3 in DNA: TGTGCCAGCAGCGATAAAAACAGGGTCGTTCATGGCTACACCTTC. Protein sequence: CASSDKNRVVHGYTF.

This rearrangement joins TRBV7-9 to TRBJ2-7; D call uncertain. V was trimmed by 1 base and J by 7 bases, leaving 11 bases between them. Germline CDR1 and CDR2: SEHNR and FQNEAQ (reference sequence). This CDR3 is 13 amino acids long. In DNA, the CDR3 is TGTGCCAGCAGCTTAGGACTTATTCGGGAGCAGTACTTC. The encoded protein is CASSLGLIREQYF.

This clone appeared a few times. V is TRBV11-2 and J is TRBJ2-1, with D possibly being TRBD1 or TRBD2 (5 bases each). Germline V lookup: CDR1 SGHAT, CDR2 FQNNGV. The CDR3 has 16 amino acids. V was cut by 3 bases and J by 0 bases, with 12 bases left in between. For the CDR3, the DNA is TGTGCCAGCAGCTTCCGGGGCCACAGCTCCTACAATGAGCAGTTCTTC. The encoded protein is CASSFRGHSSYNEQFF.

J is TRBJ2-1 and V is TRBV18; TRBD1 matches 9 bases. The CDR3 is 17 amino acids. Germline trimming cut 3 bases from V and 2 bases from J; bases unmatched to any gene: 8. CDR1 and CDR2 from the germline V gene are KGHSH and LQKENI. The CDR3 is CASSPGTGNSTYNEQFF. The CDR3 nucleotides are TGTGCCAGCTCACCCGGGACAGGGAATTCGACCTACAATGAGCAGTTCTTC.

V usage is TRBV27 and J usage is TRBJ2-3; D unresolved. CDR1 MNHEY and CDR2 SMNVEV come from the germline V gene (reference sequence). The CDR3 is 14 amino acids. V was pared by 2 bases and J by 2 bases, with 8 bases between. CDR3 region: CASSLGDHTDTQYF. CDR3 DNA: TGTGCCAGCAGTTTAGGGGATCACACAGATACGCAGTATTTT.

This clone has just a few counts. V usage is TRBV30 and J usage is TRBJ1-1; D is possibly TRBD1 (5 bases). The germline V gene encodes CDR1 GTSNPN and CDR2 SVGIG (reference sequence). This CDR3 is 9 amino acids long. CDR3 sequence reads: CAGGIEAFF. CDR3 bases: TGTGCTGGGGGGATTGAAGCTTTCTTT.

At least ten counts were recorded for this clone. CDR3: CASSLATIYEQYF. DNA of the CDR3: TGTGCCAGCAGCTTAGCAACAATCTACGAGCAGTACTTC. The V and J genes are TRBV11-1 and TRBJ2-7; D remains unclear. CDR3 length equals 13 residues. Germline assignment: CDR1 SGHAT and CDR2 FQDESV (reference sequence). V gave up 0 bases and J gave up 3 bases, with 6 bases separating them. Drawing the rest from reference TRBV11-1 and TRBJ2-7, the complete variable domain is EAEVAQSPRYKITEKSQAVAFWCDPISGHATLYWYRQILGQGPELLVQFQDESVVDDSQLPKDRFSAERLKGVDSTLKIQPAELGDSAMYLCASSLATIYEQYFGPGTRLTVT.

This clone was observed many times. J is TRBJ2-3 and V is TRBV19, with 8 positions matching TRBD1. This CDR3 is 14 amino acids long. The V gene's germline CDR1 is LNHDA and CDR2 SQIVND (reference sequence). The trim removed 6 bases at V and 7 bases at J, leaving 9 bases unmatched. The CDR3 here is CASRGTGHINTQYF. The DNA for the CDR3 is TGTGCCAGTAGAGGGACAGGCCATATCAATACGCAGTATTTT. Drawing the rest from reference TRBV19 and TRBJ2-3, the complete variable domain is DGGITQSPKYLFRKEGQNVTLSCEQNLNHDAMYWYRQDPGQGLRLIYYSQIVNDFQKGDIAEGYSVSREKKESFPLTVTSAQKNPTAFYLCASRGTGHINTQYFGPGTRLTVL.

The chain uses TRBV29-1 and TRBJ2-1; a possible D gene is TRBD1 (5 bases). CDR3 length: 11 amino acids. V dropped 7 bases and J dropped 3 bases, with 7 bases sitting between them. Per germline, CDR1 SQVTM and CDR2 ANQGSEA. CDR3 in amino acids: CSATVYNEQFF. DNA for the CDR3: TGCAGCGCGACAGTCTACAATGAGCAGTTCTTC.

V and J are TRBV9 and TRBJ2-7, with 7 bases fitting TRBD2. V was pared by 0 bases and J by 0 bases, with 0 bases of the junction left unmatched. This CDR3 is 14 amino acids long. The germline V gene has CDR1 SGDLS and CDR2 YYNGEE. CDR3 protein: CASSVASGSYEQYF. The CDR3 nucleotides are TGTGCCAGCAGCGTAGCTAGCGGCTCCTACGAGCAGTACTTC.